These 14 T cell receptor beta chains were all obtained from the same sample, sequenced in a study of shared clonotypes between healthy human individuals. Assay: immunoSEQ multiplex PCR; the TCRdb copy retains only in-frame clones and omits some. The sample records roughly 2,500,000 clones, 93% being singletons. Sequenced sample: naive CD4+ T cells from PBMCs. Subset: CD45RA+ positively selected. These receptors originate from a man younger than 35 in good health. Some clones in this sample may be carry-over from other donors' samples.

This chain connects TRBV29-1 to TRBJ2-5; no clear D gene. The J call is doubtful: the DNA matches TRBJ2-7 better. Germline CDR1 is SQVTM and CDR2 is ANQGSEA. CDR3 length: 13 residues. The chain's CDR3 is CSVGRQDPYEQYF. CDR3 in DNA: TGCAGCGTTGGACGGCAAGATCCCTACGAGCAGTACTTC.

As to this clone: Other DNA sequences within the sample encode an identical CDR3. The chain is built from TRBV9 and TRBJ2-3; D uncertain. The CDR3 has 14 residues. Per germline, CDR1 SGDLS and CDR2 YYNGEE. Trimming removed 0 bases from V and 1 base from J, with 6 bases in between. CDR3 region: CASSVVSGTDTQYF. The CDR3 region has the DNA TGTGCCAGCAGCGTAGTATCGGGCACAGATACGCAGTATTTT.

Written as DNA, the CDR3 is TGTGCCAGCAGCCATTTTAGCGGGAGAAAAGACGAGCAGTACTTC. Its protein product is CASSHFSGRKDEQYF. The gene calls are TRBV14 and TRBJ2-7, with 9 bases lining up with TRBD2. V was pared by 3 bases and J by 5 bases, with 8 bases of the junction left unmatched. This CDR3 contains 15 residues. The germline V gene encodes CDR1 SGHDN and CDR2 FVKESK.

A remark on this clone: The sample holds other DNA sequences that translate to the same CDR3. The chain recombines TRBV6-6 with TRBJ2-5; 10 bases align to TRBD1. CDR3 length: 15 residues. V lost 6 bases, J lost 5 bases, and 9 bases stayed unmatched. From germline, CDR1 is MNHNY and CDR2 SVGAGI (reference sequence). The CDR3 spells CASSRRQGAGETQYF. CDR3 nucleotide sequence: TGTGCCAGCAGCCGACGACAGGGGGCCGGGGAGACCCAGTACTTC.

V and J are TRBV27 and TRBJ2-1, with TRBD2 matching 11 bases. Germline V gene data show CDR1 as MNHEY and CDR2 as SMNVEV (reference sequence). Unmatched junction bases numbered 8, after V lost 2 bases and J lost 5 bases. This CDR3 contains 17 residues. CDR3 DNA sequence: TGTGCCAGCAGTTTACTTTCGCTAGCGGGAGGAAACAATGAGCAGTTCTTC. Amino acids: CASSLLSLAGGNNEQFF.

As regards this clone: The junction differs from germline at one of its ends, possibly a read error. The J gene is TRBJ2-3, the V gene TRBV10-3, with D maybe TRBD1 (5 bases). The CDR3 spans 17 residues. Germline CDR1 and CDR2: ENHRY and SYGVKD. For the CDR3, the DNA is TGTGCCATCAGCGACAGACTTCCCCCCTCAAACCAAGATGCGCAGTATTTT. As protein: CAISDRLPPSNQDAQYF.

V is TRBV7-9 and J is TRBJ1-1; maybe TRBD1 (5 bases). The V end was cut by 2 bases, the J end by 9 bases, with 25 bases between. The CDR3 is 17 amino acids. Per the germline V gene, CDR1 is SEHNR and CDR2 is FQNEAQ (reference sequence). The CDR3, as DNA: TGTGCCAGCAGCTTAAAAGGGGATGGAGAGCTTACTAGTAAAGCTTTCTTT. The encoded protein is CASSLKGDGELTSKAFF.

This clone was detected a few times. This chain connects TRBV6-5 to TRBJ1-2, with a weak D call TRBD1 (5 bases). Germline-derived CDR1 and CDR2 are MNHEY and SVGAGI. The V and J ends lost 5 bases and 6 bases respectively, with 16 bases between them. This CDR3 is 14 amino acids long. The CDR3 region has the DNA TGTGCCAGCAGTACCAGGGCCGGAGCCCATGGCTACACCTTC. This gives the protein CASSTRAGAHGYTF.

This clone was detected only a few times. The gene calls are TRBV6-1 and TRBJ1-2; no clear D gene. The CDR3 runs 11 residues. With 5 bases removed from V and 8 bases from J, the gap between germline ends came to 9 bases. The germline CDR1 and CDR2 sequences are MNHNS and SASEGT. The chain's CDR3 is CASSRAWGYTF. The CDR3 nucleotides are TGTGCCAGCAGTCGGGCGTGGGGCTACACCTTC.

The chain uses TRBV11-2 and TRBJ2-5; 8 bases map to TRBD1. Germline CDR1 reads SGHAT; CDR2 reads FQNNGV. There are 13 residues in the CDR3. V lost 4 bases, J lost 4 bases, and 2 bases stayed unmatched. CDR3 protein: CASSYTGGETQYF. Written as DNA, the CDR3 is TGTGCCAGCAGCTATACAGGGGGAGAGACCCAGTACTTC.

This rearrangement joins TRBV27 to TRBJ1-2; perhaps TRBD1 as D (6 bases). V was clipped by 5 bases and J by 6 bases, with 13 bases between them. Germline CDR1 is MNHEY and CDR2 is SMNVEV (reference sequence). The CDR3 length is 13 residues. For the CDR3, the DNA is TGTGCCAGCAGTCCCAGGGGTACGAATGGCTACACCTTC. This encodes CASSPRGTNGYTF.

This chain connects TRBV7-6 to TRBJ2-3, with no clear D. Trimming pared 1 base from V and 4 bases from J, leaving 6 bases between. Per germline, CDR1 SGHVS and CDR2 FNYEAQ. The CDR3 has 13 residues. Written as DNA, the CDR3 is TGTGCCAGCAGCTTAGGGCGCGCAGATACGCAGTATTTT. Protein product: CASSLGRADTQYF.

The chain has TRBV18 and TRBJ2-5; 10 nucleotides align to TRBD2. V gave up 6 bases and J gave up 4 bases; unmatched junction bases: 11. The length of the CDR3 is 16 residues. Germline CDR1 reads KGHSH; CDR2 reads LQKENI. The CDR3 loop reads CASSRLAGDVAETQYF. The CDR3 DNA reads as TGTGCCAGCTCCCGCCTAGCGGGAGATGTAGCAGAGACCCAGTACTTC.

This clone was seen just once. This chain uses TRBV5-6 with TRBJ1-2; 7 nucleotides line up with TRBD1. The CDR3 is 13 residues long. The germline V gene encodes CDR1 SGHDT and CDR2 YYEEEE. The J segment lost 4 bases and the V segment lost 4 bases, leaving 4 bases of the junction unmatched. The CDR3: CASSRQGGYGYTF. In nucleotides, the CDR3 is TGTGCCAGCAGCCGACAGGGAGGCTATGGCTACACCTTC.